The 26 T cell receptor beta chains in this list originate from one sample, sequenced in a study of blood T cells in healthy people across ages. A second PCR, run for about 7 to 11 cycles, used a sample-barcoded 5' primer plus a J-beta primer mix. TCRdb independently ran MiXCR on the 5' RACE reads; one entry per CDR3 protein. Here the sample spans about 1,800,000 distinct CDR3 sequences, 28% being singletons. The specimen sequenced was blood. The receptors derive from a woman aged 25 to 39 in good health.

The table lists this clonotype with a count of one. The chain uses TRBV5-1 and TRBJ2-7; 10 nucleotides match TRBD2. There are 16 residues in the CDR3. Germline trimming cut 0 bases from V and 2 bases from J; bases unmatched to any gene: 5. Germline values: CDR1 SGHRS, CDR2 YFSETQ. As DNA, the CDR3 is TGCGCCAGCAGCTTGGGCGGACTAGCGGAAACCTACGAGCAGTACTTC. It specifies CASSLGGLAETYEQYF. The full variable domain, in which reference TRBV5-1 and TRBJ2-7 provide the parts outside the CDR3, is KAGVTQTPRYLIKTRGQQVTLSCSPISGHRSVSWYQQTPGQGLQFLFEYFSETQRNKGNFPGRFSGRQFSNSRSEMNVSTLELGDSALYLCASSLGGLAETYEQYFGPGTRLTVT.

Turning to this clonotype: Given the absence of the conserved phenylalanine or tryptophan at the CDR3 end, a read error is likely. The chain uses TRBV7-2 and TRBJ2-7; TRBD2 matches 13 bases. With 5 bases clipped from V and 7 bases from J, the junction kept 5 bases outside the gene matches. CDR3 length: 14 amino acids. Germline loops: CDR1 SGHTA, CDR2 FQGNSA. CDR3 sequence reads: CASSPGLAGIEQYL. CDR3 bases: TGTGCCAGCAGCCCGGGACTAGCGGGAATTGAGCAGTACCTC.

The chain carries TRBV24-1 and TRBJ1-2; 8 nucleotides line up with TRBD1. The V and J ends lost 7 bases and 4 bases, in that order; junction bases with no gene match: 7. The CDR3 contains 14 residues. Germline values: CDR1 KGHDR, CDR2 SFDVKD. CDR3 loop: CATSPDRVRYGYTF. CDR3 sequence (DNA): TGTGCCACCAGCCCGGACAGGGTCCGCTATGGCTACACCTTC.

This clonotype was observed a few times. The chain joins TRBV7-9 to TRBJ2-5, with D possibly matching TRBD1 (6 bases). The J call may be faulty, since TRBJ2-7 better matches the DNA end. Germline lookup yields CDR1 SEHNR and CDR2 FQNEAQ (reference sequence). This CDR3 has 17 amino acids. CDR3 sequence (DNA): TGTGCCAGCAGCTTCCGAAGGACAGTCGATAAGAACTACGAGCAGTACTTC. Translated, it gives CASSFRRTVDKNYEQYF.

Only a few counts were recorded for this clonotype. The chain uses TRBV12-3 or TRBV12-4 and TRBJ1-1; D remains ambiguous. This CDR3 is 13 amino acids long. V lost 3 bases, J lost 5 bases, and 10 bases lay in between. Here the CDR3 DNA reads TGTGCCAGCAGTTTCGGGGAGTTAACTGAAGCTTTCTTT. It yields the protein CASSFGELTEAFF.

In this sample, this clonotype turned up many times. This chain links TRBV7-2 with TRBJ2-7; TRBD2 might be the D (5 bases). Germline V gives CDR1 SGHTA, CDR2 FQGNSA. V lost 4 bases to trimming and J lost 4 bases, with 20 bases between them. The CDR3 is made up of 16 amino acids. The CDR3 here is CASSSNAAGGWYEQYF. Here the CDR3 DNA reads TGTGCCAGCAGCTCTAACGCGGCAGGAGGTTGGTACGAGCAGTACTTC. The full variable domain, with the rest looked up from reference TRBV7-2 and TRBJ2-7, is GAGVSQSPSNKVTEKGKDVELRCDPISGHTALYWYRQSLGQGLEFLIYFQGNSAPDKSGLPSDRFSAERTGGSVSTLTIQRTQQEDSAVYLCASSSNAAGGWYEQYFGPGTRLTVT.

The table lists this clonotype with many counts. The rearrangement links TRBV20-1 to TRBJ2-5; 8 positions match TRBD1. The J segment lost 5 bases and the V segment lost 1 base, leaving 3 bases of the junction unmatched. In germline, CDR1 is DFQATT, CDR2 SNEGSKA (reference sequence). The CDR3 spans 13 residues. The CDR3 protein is CSARGTGWETQYF. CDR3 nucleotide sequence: TGCAGTGCTAGAGGGACAGGGTGGGAGACCCAGTACTTC.

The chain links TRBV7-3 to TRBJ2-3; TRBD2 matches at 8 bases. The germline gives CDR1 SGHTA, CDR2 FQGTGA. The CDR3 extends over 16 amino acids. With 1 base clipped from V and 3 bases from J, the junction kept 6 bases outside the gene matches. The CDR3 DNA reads TGTGCCAGCAGCTTAAACACGGGCGGGAGGACAGATACGCAGTATTTT. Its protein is CASSLNTGGRTDTQYF.

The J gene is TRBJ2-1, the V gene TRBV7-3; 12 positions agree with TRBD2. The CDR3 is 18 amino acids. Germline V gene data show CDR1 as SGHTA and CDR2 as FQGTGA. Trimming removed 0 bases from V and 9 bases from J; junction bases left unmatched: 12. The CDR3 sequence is CASSLTTLAGGPLSEQFF. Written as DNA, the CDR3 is TGTGCCAGCAGCTTAACTACTCTAGCGGGGGGGCCCTTGAGTGAGCAGTTCTTC. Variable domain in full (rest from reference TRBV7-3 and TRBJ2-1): GAGVSQTPSNKVTEKGKYVELRCDPISGHTALYWYRQSLGQGPEFLIYFQGTGAADDSGLPNDRFFAVRPEGSVSTLKIQRTERGDSAVYLCASSLTTLAGGPLSEQFFGPGTRLTVL.

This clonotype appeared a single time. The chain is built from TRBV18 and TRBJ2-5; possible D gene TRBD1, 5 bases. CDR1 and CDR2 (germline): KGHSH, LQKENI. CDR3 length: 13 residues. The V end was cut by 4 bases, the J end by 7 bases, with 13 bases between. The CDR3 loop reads CASSLTVQGTQYF. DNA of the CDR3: TGTGCCAGCTCACTGACGGTTCAGGGGACCCAGTACTTC.

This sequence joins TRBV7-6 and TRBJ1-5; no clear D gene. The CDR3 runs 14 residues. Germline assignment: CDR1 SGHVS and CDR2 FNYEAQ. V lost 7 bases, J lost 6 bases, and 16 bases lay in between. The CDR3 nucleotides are TGTGCCAGCACCAACCCCGGGCCGGGTCAGCCCCAGCATTTT. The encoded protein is CASTNPGPGQPQHF.

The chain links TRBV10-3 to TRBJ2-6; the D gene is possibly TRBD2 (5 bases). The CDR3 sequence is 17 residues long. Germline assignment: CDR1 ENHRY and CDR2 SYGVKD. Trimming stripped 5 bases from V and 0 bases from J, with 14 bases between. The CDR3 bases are TGTGCCATCAGTCCCGGGATTTTCAGCTCTGGGGCCAACGTCCTGACTTTC. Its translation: CAISPGIFSSGANVLTF.

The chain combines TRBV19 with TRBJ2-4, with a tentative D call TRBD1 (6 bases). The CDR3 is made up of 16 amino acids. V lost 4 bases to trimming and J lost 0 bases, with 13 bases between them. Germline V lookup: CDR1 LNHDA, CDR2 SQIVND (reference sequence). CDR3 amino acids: CASSSTGLIAKNIQYF. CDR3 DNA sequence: TGTGCCAGTAGTAGCACAGGGCTCATAGCCAAAAACATTCAGTACTTC.

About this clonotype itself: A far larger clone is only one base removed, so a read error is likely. DNA of the CDR3: TGCGCCAGCAGCCCTAGCGGGAGAAGCACAGGTACGCAGTATTTT. Its translation is CASSPSGRSTGTQYF. V is TRBV5-1 and J is TRBJ2-3; 10 bases map to TRBD2. CDR3 length equals 15 residues. Germline V gene sequence: CDR1 SGHRS, CDR2 YFSETQ.

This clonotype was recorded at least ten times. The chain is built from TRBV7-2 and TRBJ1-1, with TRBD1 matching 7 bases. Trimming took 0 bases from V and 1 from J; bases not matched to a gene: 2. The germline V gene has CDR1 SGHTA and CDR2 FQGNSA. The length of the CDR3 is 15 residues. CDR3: CASSLAPGGNTEAFF. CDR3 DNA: TGTGCCAGCAGCTTAGCGCCAGGGGGGAACACTGAAGCTTTCTTT.

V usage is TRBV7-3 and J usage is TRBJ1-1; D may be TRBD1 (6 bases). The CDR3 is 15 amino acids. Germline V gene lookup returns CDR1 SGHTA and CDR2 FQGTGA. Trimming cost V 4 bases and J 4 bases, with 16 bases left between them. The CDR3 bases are TGTGCCAGCAGCTCGCTCACAGGGTCTCTCACTGAAGCTTTCTTT. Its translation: CASSSLTGSLTEAFF.

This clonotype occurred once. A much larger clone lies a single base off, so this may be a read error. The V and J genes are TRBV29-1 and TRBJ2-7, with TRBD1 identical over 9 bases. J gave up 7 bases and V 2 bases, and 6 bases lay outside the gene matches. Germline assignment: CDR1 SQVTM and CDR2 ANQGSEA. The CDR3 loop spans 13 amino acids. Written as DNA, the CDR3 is TGCAGCGTTGAAACGGGACAGGGTGATGAGCAGTACGTC. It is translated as CSVETGQGDEQYV.

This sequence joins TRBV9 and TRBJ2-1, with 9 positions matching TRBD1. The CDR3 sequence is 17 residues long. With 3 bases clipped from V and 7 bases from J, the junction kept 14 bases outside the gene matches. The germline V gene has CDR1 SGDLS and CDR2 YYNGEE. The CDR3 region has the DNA TGTGCCAGCAGCGCAACTCTTTTCGGGACAGGGCGGAATGAGCAGTTCTTC. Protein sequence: CASSATLFGTGRNEQFF.

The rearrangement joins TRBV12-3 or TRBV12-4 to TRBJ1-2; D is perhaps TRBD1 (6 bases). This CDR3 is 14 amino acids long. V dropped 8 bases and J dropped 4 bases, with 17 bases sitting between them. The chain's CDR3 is CASRKEGVFYGYTF. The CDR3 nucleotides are TGTGCCAGCCGCAAGGAGGGGGTCTTCTATGGCTACACCTTC.

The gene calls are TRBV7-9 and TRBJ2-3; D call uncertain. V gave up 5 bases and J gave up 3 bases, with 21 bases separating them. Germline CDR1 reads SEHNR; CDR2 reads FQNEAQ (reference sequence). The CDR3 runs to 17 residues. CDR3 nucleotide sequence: TGTGCCAGCAGCCCGCTCCCGTCTGGTAGTGGGACAGATACGCAGTATTTT. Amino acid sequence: CASSPLPSGSGTDTQYF.

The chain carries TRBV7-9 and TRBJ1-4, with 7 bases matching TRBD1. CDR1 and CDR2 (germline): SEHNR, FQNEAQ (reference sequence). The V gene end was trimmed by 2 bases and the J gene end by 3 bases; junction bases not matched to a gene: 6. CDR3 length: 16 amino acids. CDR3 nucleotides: TGTGCCAGCAGCTTATCGGAGGGGGCCCCTAATGAAAAACTGTTTTTT. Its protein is CASSLSEGAPNEKLFF.

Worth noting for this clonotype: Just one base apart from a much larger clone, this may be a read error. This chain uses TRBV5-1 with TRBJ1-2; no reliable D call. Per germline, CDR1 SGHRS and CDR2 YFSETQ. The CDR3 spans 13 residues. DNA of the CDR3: TGCGCCAGCAAAAAGGCAACTAACTATGGCTGCACCTTC. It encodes CASKKATNYGCTF. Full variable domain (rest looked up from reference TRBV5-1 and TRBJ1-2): KAGVTQTPRYLIKTRGQQVTLSCSPISGHRSVSWYQQTPGQGLQFLFEYFSETQRNKGNFPGRFSGRQFSNSRSEMNVSTLELGDSALYLCASKKATNYGCTFGSGTRLTVV.

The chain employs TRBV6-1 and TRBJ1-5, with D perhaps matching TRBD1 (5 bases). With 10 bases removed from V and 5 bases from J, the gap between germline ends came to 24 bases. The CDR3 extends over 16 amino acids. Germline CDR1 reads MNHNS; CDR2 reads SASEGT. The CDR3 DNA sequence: TGTGCCAACCGATGGGCTGTAGCGGGGGGATATCAGCCCCAGCATTTT. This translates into CANRWAVAGGYQPQHF.

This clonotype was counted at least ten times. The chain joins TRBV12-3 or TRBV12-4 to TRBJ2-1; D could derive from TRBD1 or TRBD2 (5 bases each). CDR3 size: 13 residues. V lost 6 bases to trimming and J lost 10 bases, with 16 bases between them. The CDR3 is CASRPEGRSEQFF. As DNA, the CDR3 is TGTGCCAGCAGACCAGAGGGGAGATCAGAGCAGTTCTTC.

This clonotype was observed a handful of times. The CDR3 DNA reads as TGCAGCGTTGAAAGTGTTGGCACAGATACGCAGTATTTT. Amino acids: CSVESVGTDTQYF. The J gene is TRBJ2-3, the V gene TRBV29-1; D gene unclear. V lost 2 bases and J 1 base, leaving 7 bases between the germline ends. The CDR3 length is 13 residues. Germline V gives CDR1 SQVTM, CDR2 ANQGSEA.

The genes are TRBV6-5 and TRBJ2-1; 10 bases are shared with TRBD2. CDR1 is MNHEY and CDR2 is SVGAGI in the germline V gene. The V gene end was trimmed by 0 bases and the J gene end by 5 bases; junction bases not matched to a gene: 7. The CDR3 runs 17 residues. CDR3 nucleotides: TGTGCCAGCAGTTACTCCATGACTAGCGGGCTAAACAATGAGCAGTTCTTC. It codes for CASSYSMTSGLNNEQFF.